This T cell receptor (beta chain) derives from a study of early T cells in non-severe SARS-CoV-2 infection. TCRdb re-analysed the 5' RACE reads in MiXCR, keeping a single row per CDR3 protein. The table records around 66,000 distinct CDR3 sequences, 5.5% to 7% of them present only once. This clonotype has just a few counts. The CDR3 spans 14 residues. Germline values: CDR1 LGHDT, CDR2 YNNKEL (reference sequence). J gave up 5 bases and V 5 bases, and 8 bases lay outside the gene matches. This chain joins TRBV3-1 and TRBJ2-7; 8 nucleotides match TRBD1. The sequence derives from an adult who was a healthcare worker with PCR-confirmed SARS-CoV-2 infection or an uninfected control (not recorded which). The source was whole blood, collected at baseline. CDR3 sequence (DNA): TGTGCCAGCAGCTCTAGACAGGGGACGCACGAGCAGTACTTC. As protein: CASSSRQGTHEQYF.